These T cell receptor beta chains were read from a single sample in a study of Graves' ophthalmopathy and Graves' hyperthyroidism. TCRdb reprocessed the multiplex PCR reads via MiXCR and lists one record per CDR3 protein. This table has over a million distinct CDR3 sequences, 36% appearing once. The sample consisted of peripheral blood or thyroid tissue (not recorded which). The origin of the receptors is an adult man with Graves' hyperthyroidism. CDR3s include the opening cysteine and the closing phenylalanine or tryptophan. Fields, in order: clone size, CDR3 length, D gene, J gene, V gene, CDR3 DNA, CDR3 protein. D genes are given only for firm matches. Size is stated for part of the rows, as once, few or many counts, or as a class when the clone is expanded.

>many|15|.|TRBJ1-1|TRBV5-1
TGCGCCAGCAGCTTCTATCCAGGGTCGAGCACTGAAGCTTTCTTT
CASSFYPGSSTEAFF
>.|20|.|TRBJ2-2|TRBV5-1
TGCGCCAGCAGCTTGTATTCGGGGGCAGCTAGGAATAAAAACCAGGGGGAGCTGTTTTTT
CASSLYSGAARNKNQGELFF
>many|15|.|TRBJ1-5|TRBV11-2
TGTGCCAGCAGCTTCGGCAGCAATAGCAATCAGCCCCAGCATTTT
CASSFGSNSNQPQHF
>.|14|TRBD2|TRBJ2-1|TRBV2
TGTGCCAGCAGAATATCCATAGCGGGGGGGCCGAAGTTCTTC
CASRISIAGGPKFF
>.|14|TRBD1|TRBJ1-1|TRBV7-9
TGTGCCAGCAGCTGGACAGGGGGCATTGAGAAAGCTTTCTTT
CASSWTGGIEKAFF
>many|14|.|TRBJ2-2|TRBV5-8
TGTGCCAGCAGCTTGGGGCGCCACACCGGGGAGCTGTTTTTT
CASSLGRHTGELFF
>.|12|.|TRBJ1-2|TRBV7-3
TGTGCCAGCAGCTTAATGGGAGAAGGCTACACCTTC
CASSLMGEGYTF
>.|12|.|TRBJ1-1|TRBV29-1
TGCAGCGTTGGAACCGGGACGGCTGAAGCTTTCTTT
CSVGTGTAEAFF
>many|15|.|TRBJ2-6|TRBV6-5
TGTGCCAGCAGTTACACTAGCTCTGGGGCCAACGTCCTGACTTTC
CASSYTSSGANVLTF
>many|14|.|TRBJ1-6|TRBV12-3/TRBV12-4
TGTGCCGTTGGAGGGAGCTCCTATAATTCACCCCTCCACTTT
CAVGGSSYNSPLHF
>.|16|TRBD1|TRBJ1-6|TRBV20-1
TGCAGTGCTTCGTCGACAGGGAACTCCTATAATTCACCCCTCCACTTT
CSASSTGNSYNSPLHF
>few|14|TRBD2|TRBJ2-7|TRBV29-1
TGCAGCGTACCAGTGGGGGGGGTAGTCCACGAGCAGTACTTC
CSVPVGGVVHEQYF
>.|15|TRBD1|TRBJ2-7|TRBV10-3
TGTGCCATCAGGAAAGGGGGCCTACAGGACTACGAGCAGTACTTC
CAIRKGGLQDYEQYF
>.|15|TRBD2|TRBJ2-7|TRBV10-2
TGCGCACAGGCCGGGGGCGGGAGGCGCTCCTACGAGCAGTACTTC
CAQAGGGRRSYEQYF
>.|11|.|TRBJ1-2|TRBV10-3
TGTGCCATCGGAGCTAGCATCGATTACACCTTC
CAIGASIDYTF
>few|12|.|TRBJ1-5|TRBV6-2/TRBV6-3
TGTGCCAGCAGACCCCGTAATCAGCCCCAGCATTTT
CASRPRNQPQHF
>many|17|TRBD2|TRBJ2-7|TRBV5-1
TGCGCCAGCAGCTTTGGGACTAGCGGGGGAGGCGCCTACGAGCAGTACTTC
CASSFGTSGGGAYEQYF
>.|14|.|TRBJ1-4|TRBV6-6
TGTGCCAGCAGCAGGATTGACAGTTGGGAAAAACTGTTTTTT
CASSRIDSWEKLFF
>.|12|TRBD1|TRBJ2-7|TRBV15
TGTGCCACCGCCGTACAGGGGGGTCAGCAGTACTTC
CATAVQGGQQYF
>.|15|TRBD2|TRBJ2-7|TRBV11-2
TGTGCCAGCAGCCCACGGCGGGAGAGCTCCTACGAGCAGTACTTC
CASSPRRESSYEQYF
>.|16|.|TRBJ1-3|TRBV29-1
TGCAGCGATGGGTGGAGGGAGGACCTCCCTGGAAACACCATATATTTT
CSDGWREDLPGNTIYF
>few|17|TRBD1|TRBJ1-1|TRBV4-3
TGCGCCAGCAGCCAAGATGGTACGGGGACGGGACAGGAAGAAGCTTTCTTT
CASSQDGTGTGQEEAFF
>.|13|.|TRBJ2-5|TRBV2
TGTGCCAGCAGTTACTCGAGGGCCCTGGCTGCGTACTTC
CASSYSRALAAYF
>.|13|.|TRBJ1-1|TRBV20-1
TGCAGTGCTCCAAACCAATACCGACGGGGAGCTTTCTTT
CSAPNQYRRGAFF
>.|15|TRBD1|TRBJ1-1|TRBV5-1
TGCGCCAGCAACGATGCAGGGGGTTTGAACACTGAAGCTTTCTTT
CASNDAGGLNTEAFF